This T cell receptor beta chain was retrieved from a study of spatial heterogeneity in lung cancer (dated by TCRdb to between 2018 and 2021). Background for the entire study: More beta-chain than alpha-chain transcripts were consistently detected, likely reflecting higher beta-chain transcript abundance. Nonsynonymous mutation counts, determined by whole-exome sequencing of tumor tissue, were related to TCR repertoire features. In non-small cell lung cancer, the study quantitatively compared TCR alpha and beta repertoires across several tumor regions, matched nontumor lung, and blood. Both alpha and beta chains were TCR-sequenced in hundreds of tumor regions, around 64 matched nontumor lung samples and roughly 50 PBMC samples obtained at surgery. In the raw uncorrected reads, each unique combination of TCR and UMI appeared on average more than ten times.

The CDR3 measures 16 amino acids from cysteine to phenylalanine. The retained sequence is limited to the CDR3, 48 bases, with the frame set at the first base. V is pared back by 5 bases and J by 5 bases, with 18 bases lying between the germline termini. Via the germline V gene, CDR1 is SGHAT and CDR2 FQNNGV. The library relied on 5' RACE. TCRdb shows the sequencer as NextSeq 500. To allow correction of PCR and sequencing errors, the TCR library protocol tagged every TCR cDNA molecule with a unique molecular identifier. Per the authors' processing: TCR identification, UMI-based error correction and CDR3 extraction were all carried out with Decombinator tools. Expanded TCRs were defined as those above a frequency of 2 per 1,000, corresponding to the top 1% of the tumor frequency distribution. Renyi diversity was calculated using the R vegan package after each repertoire was subsampled 100 times to 5,000 TCRs. To build CDR3 similarity networks, amino acid triplet string-kernel similarity was used, and CDR3s were connected when their pairwise similarity was above 0.82. TCRdb reprocessing: public reads trimmed at Q25 with fastp, clones called with MiXCR, in-frame beta chains kept. Duplicate CDR3 protein sequences are folded into a single record with the most common DNA and genes. The V and J calls and clone size come from TCRdb's table, not from the authors' own analysis. The table for this sample lists approximately 44,000 distinct CDR3 sequences; roughly an eighth of them were counted only once. Of the sample, 50% to 60% is held by the ten largest clones.

Broader findings and caveats from the paper: Ubiquitous expanded tumor TCRs were detected in blood more often at tumor resection than at routine follow-up. Confirming at a functional level the hypothesis that regional TCRs recognize regional mutations was considered to require additional single-cell paired TCR alpha and beta sequencing.

This clonotype was recorded a few times. Its antigen target is currently unknown. Base qualities are not recorded, but no much larger clone differs from it by a single base. Sample time point, as interpreted from the label and publication: sample taken at primary tumor resection. Samples were obtained from roughly 72 patients with early-stage, untreated non-small cell lung cancer from the lung TRACERx cohort. Without any cell sorting, TCR sequencing was performed on whole RNA extracted either from tumor and nontumor lung tissue or from cryopreserved PBMC samples. A patient was chosen for TCR sequencing only when enough RNA was available from at least two tumor regions.

The chain joins TRBV11-2 to TRBJ1-4; the D gene identity is not certain. Here the sequenced sample was PBMCs, taken at surgery. This sequence was found in a male donor with early-stage non-small cell lung cancer. The DNA reads as follows: TGTGCCAGCAGCCAAAGTCCCGGCGGATACAATGAAAAACTGTTTTTT. This sequence encodes CASSQSPGGYNEKLFF.